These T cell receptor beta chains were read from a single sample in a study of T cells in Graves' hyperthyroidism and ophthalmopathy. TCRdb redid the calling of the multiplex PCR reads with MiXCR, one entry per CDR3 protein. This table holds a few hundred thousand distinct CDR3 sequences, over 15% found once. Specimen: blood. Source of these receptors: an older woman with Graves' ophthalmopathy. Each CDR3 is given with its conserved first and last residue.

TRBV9,CASSAWDADTQYF
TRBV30,CAWSVQGSRSPLHF
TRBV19,CAGSPTINEKLFF
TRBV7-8,CASHDHLSGAQETQYF
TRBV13,CPSSYSSVHGEKLFF
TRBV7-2,CASSPYGGSYEQYF
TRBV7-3,CASSLDPQGGEQFF
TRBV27,CARIGQEENGYTF
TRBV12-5,CASGLVRGDDTEAFF
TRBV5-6,CASQREGLAKNIQYF
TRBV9,CASSPPGPTYEQYF
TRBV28,CASITRGGDTEAFF
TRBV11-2,CASSLTGGGWITEAFF
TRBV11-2,CASSLDRQRAETQYF
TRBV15,CATSRAYTDTQYF
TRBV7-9,CASLTIRGGADTQYF
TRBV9,CASSALAGVTPSEQFF
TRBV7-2,CASSLVGVMNTEAFF
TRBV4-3,CASSLRLQRNQPQHF
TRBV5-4,CASSLGSGVWGEQFF
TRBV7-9,CASSFRDREGPQHF
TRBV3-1,CASSLLEQETQYF
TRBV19,CASSTTGRGPNTEAFF
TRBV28,CASRTSTEAFF
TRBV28,CASSFTGRMNTEAFF
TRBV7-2,CASSPYRGTGELFF
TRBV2,CASSLQGRSSNQPQHF
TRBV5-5,CASSPTGDPYNEQFF